Below, 20 T cell receptor beta chains from the same sample are listed, as sequenced in a study of T cell responses to AZD1222 COVID-19 vaccine. Data came from immunoSEQ multiplex PCR; TCRdb stores just in-frame clones and leaves some out. The sample consists of roughly 180,000 clones, around 89% of them appearing once. This specimen was peripheral blood, taken on day 0 of AZD1222 vaccination. These receptors were obtained from an adult in good health.

The J gene is TRBJ2-5, the V gene TRBV4-1; D possibly matches TRBD1 or TRBD2 (5 bases each). The CDR3 totals 15 residues. Per germline, CDR1 MGHRA and CDR2 YSYEKL. Trimming pared 3 bases from V and 1 base from J, leaving 12 bases between. CDR3 in DNA: TGCGCCAGCAGCCATTTGAGGGGCAGCCAAGAGACCCAGTACTTC. Translating it yields CASSHLRGSQETQYF.

This chain links TRBV3-1 (or the pseudogene TRBV3-2) with TRBJ2-1; maybe TRBD2 (6 bases). Trimming cost V 2 bases and J 6 bases, with 11 bases left between them. CDR3 length: 14 amino acids. Germline assignment: CDR1 LGHDT and CDR2 YNNKEL (reference sequence). The CDR3 protein is CASSQLRRANEQFF. The CDR3 DNA follows: TGTGCCAGCAGCCAACTCCGGAGGGCCAATGAGCAGTTCTTC.

The chain links TRBV5-1 to TRBJ2-5; TRBD2 agrees at 8 bases. Germline CDR1 and CDR2: SGHRS and YFSETQ. This CDR3 spans 15 amino acids. Losses at the gene ends were 7 bases for V and 1 base for J; bases not matched to a gene: 9. The CDR3, as DNA: TGCGCCAGCTTTAAGAGGAGCGGGAGCCAAGAGACCCAGTACTTC. This gives the protein CASFKRSGSQETQYF.

The chain combines TRBV5-6 with TRBJ2-5; maybe TRBD1 (6 bases). The CDR3 totals 15 residues. V gave up 1 base and J gave up 2 bases, with 12 bases separating them. Germline V gene data show CDR1 as SGHDT and CDR2 as YYEEEE. DNA for the CDR3: TGTGCCAGCAGCTTGCCCGGACAGCTACAAGAGACCCAGTACTTC. Translation gives CASSLPGQLQETQYF.

The rearrangement joins TRBV6-5 to TRBJ1-6; D possibly corresponds to TRBD1 (5 bases). CDR3 length equals 16 residues. Germline assignment: CDR1 MNHEY and CDR2 SVGAGI. Trimming cost V 2 bases and J 5 bases, with 13 bases left between them. CDR3 in DNA: TGTGCCAGCAGTTACCTTGGGACGAGTAATAATTCACCCCTCCACTTT. This translates into CASSYLGTSNNSPLHF.

V and J are TRBV9 and TRBJ1-2, with D possibly being TRBD1 (5 bases). Deletions cut 0 bases from V and 4 bases from J, with 13 bases between. CDR3 length: 15 amino acids. The germline V gene has CDR1 SGDLS and CDR2 YYNGEE. The CDR3 DNA is TGTGCCAGCAGCGTAGCCGGGAGGGGACTCTATGGCTACACCTTC. It translates to CASSVAGRGLYGYTF.

The chain is built from TRBV7-2 and TRBJ1-3, with D perhaps matching TRBD1 (6 bases). Germline-derived CDR1 and CDR2 are SGHTA and FQGNSA. This CDR3 spans 19 amino acids. The V and J ends lost 5 bases and 1 base respectively, with 24 bases between them. As DNA, the CDR3 is TGTGCCAGCAGCCCTCGGGGACTGACAGGAGCTTTGTCTGGAAACACCATATATTTT. It yields the protein CASSPRGLTGALSGNTIYF.

Only one count was recorded for this clone. The V call is TRBV18, the J call TRBJ1-2; the match to TRBD1 covers 7 bases. The CDR3 is 15 residues long. Unmatched junction bases numbered 9, after V lost 4 bases and J lost 4 bases. Germline CDR1 reads KGHSH; CDR2 reads LQKENI. The CDR3: CASSLPGQHGYGYTF. DNA for the CDR3: TGTGCCAGCTCACTCCCGGGACAGCACGGCTATGGCTACACCTTC.

CDR3 residues: CASSYLQGGTGELFF. CDR3 in DNA: TGTGCCAGCAGTTATCTACAGGGAGGGACCGGGGAGCTGTTTTTT. This chain joins TRBV6-6 and TRBJ2-2; possible D gene TRBD2, 7 bases. Germline V gene lookup returns CDR1 MNHNY and CDR2 SVGAGI (reference sequence). The CDR3 has 15 residues. Trimming took 3 bases from V and 5 from J, leaving 13 bases between them.

The J gene is TRBJ2-3, the V gene TRBV5-1; possibly TRBD1 for D (6 bases). Trimming cost V 4 bases and J 5 bases, with 26 bases left between them. CDR3 length equals 18 residues. Germline V gene data show CDR1 as SGHRS and CDR2 as YFSETQ. The CDR3 nucleotides read TGCGCCAGCAGCCCCGATCCCCTACAGGGAGTCTCAGTAGATACGCAGTATTTT. It translates to CASSPDPLQGVSVDTQYF.

V usage is TRBV11-2 and J usage is TRBJ2-2; TRBD1 matches at 11 bases. CDR1 and CDR2 (germline): SGHAT, FQNNGV. The CDR3 has 16 residues. V was pared by 3 bases and J by 6 bases, with 6 bases of the junction left unmatched. The CDR3 here is CASSLEPGQGAGELFF. The CDR3 DNA follows: TGTGCCAGCAGCTTGGAACCGGGACAGGGGGCCGGGGAGCTGTTTTTT.

CDR3 sequence reads: CASSPRQGAYEQYV. The CDR3 DNA is TGTGCCAGCAGTCCAAGACAGGGGGCCTACGAGCAGTACGTC. The J gene is TRBJ2-7, the V gene TRBV6-2 or TRBV6-3; 9 nucleotides match TRBD1. In germline, CDR1 is MNHEY, CDR2 SVGEGT. The CDR3 totals 14 residues. Trimming cost V 5 bases and J 2 bases; bases outside gene matches: 4.

V and J are TRBV4-1 and TRBJ2-3, with 11 bases lining up with TRBD2. CDR3 length: 16 amino acids. Per the germline V gene, CDR1 is MGHRA and CDR2 is YSYEKL. V shed 5 bases, J shed 2 bases, and the junction held 6 bases outside the gene matches. The CDR3 DNA is TGCGCCAGCAGCTTTCGACTAGCGGGGATCACAGATACGCAGTATTTT. Its protein is CASSFRLAGITDTQYF.

With regard to this clone: At one of its ends the junction is not consistent with the germline gene, which may arise from a read error. The V and J genes are TRBV3-1 (or the pseudogene TRBV3-2) and TRBJ1-2; D remains ambiguous. The CDR3 extends over 10 amino acids. Germline values: CDR1 LGHDT, CDR2 YNNKEL (reference sequence). CDR3: CASSQPELGF. CDR3 DNA: TGTGCCAGCAGCCAACCAGAGTTGGGCTTC.

V usage is TRBV5-4 and J usage is TRBJ1-5, with D tentatively TRBD1 (6 bases). V lost 4 bases to trimming and J lost 0 bases, with 17 bases between them. The length of the CDR3 is 17 residues. Germline V gene lookup returns CDR1 SGHNT and CDR2 YYREEE (reference sequence). For the CDR3, the DNA is TGTGCCAGCAGCATACAGGGTGGCAGGGGTAGCAATCAGCCCCAGCATTTT. Translated, it gives CASSIQGGRGSNQPQHF.

The chain uses TRBV27 and TRBJ2-3; 10 bases map to TRBD1. Losses at the gene ends were 6 bases for V and 4 bases for J; bases not matched to a gene: 7. The CDR3 runs 15 residues. Germline V gives CDR1 MNHEY, CDR2 SMNVEV (reference sequence). As DNA, the CDR3 is TGTGCCAGCAGCCCTGACAGGGGGCGCCCAGATACGCAGTATTTT. Protein: CASSPDRGRPDTQYF.

The chain couples TRBV19 to TRBJ1-5, with a tentative D call TRBD1 (6 bases). This CDR3 region has 16 residues. Germline V lookup: CDR1 LNHDA, CDR2 SQIVND (reference sequence). Trimming removed 5 bases at V and 5 bases at J, with 19 bases between. The CDR3 region is CASSLSAGAYDQPQHF. CDR3 DNA: TGTGCCAGTAGTCTTAGCGCAGGGGCGTATGATCAGCCCCAGCATTTT.

The gene calls are TRBV27 and TRBJ2-7; the D gene could be TRBD1 or TRBD2 (5 bases each). Germline values: CDR1 MNHEY, CDR2 SMNVEV (reference sequence). V was pared by 2 bases and J by 3 bases, with 14 bases between. The CDR3 is made up of 15 amino acids. CDR3 sequence: CASSLDGGTGYEQYF. The CDR3 nucleotides read TGTGCCAGCAGTTTAGATGGGGGAACTGGCTACGAGCAGTACTTC.

CDR3 coding DNA: TGCAGCGTTGAAGCCTTGGGAGGAGGCACAGATACGCAGTATTTT. This gives the protein CSVEALGGGTDTQYF. The chain couples TRBV29-1 to TRBJ2-3; D perhaps matches TRBD2 (6 bases). V was clipped by 1 base and J by 1 base, with 12 bases between them. The CDR3 sequence is 15 residues long. Germline assignment: CDR1 SQVTM and CDR2 ANQGSEA.

The genes are TRBV6-5 and TRBJ2-2, with D unclear. Trimming shortened V by 6 bases and J by 5 bases, and 16 bases separated the two germline ends. CDR3 length: 15 amino acids. Germline loops: CDR1 MNHEY, CDR2 SVGAGI. The CDR3: CASRRSPDETGELFF. CDR3 DNA sequence: TGTGCCAGCAGACGGAGTCCAGACGAGACCGGGGAGCTGTTTTTT.